What follows describes a single T cell receptor (beta chain). Its antigen is currently unknown. The sample comes from a study of shared clonotypes between healthy human individuals. Points from the study as a whole: Clonotypes not shared had lower generation probabilities than those common to all four donors.

In the original analysis: Junction-only sequences without quality scores came from ImmunoSEQ, so filtering differed. Sequenced by immunoSEQ multiplex PCR; TCRdb stores in-frame clones only, minus some. D and trimming come from the DNA, and the V and J calls and clone size come from that table. The table has 2.5 million or so clones, around nine tenths seen once; the top ten hold 0.14%. Looked up from germline, CDR1 is LNHDA and CDR2 is SQIVND (reference sequence). The CDR3 consists of 16 residues. Deletions cut 1 base from V and 4 bases from J, with 17 bases between. The donors, healthy adults who were HIV-negative, had experienced no recent acute infections or vaccinations. Among the donors, all were Caucasian adults who lived in Nashville, Tennessee.

J is TRBJ2-7 and V is TRBV19; D is uncertain. The sequence was collected from a man younger than 35 in good health. Specimen: naive CD4+ T cells sorted from blood. Indicated subset: CD45RA+ positively selected. The CDR3 sequence is CASSIAAAAVIYEQYF. The CDR3 DNA sequence: TGTGCCAGTAGTATAGCTGCGGCGGCGGTCATTTACGAGCAGTACTTC.